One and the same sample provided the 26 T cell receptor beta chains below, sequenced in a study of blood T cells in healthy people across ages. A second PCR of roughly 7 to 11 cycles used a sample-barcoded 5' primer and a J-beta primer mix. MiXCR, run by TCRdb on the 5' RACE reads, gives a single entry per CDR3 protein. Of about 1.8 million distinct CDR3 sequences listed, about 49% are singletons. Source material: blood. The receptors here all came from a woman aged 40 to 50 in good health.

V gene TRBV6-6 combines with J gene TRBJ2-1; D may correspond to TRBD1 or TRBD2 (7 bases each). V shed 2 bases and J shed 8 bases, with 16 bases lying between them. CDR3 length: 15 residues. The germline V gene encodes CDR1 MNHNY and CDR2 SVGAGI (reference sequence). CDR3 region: CASSYEHRGGDEQFF. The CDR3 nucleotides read TGTGCCAGCAGTTACGAGCACAGGGGAGGGGATGAGCAGTTCTTC.

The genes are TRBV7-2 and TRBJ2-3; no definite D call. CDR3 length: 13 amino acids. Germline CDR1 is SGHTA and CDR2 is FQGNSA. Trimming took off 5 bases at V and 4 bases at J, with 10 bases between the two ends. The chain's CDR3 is CASSPYGSDTQYF. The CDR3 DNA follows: TGTGCCAGCAGCCCGTATGGGTCAGATACGCAGTATTTT.

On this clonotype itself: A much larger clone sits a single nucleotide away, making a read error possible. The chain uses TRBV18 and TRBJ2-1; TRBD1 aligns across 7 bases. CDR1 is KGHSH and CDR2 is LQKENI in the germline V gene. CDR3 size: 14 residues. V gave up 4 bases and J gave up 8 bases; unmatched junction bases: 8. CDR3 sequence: CASSLERQGDEQFF. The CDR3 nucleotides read TGTGCCAGCTCACTCGAACGACAGGGCGATGAGCAGTTCTTC.

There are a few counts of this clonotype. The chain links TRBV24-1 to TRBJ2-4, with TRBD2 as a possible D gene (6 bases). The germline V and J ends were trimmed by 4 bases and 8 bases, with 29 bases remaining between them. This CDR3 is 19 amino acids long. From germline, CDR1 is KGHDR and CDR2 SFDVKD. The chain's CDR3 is CATSDLPGRLAVPLDIQYF. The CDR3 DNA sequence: TGTGCCACCAGTGACCTCCCGGGGAGGCTAGCAGTCCCATTGGACATTCAGTACTTC.

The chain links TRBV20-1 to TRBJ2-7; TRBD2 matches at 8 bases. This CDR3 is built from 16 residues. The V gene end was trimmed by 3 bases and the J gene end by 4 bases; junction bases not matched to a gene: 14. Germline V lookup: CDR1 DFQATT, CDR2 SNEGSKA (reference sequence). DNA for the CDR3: TGCAGTGCTAGTGGTAGTAGCGGGGTGTCCCGGTACGAGCAGTACTTC. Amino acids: CSASGSSGVSRYEQYF.

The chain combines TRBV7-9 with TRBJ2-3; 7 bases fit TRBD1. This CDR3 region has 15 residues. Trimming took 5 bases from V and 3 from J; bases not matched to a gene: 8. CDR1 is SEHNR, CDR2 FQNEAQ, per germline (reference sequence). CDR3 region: CASSQTGAPTDTQYF. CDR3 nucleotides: TGTGCCAGCAGCCAAACAGGGGCCCCAACAGATACGCAGTATTTT.

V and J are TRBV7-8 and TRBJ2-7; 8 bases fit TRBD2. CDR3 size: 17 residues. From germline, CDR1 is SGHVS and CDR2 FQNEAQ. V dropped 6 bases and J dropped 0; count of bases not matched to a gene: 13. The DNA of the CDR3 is TGTGCCAGCAGTCCCAGTAGGGCGGGGGGCCTCTCCTACGAGCAGTACTTC. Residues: CASSPSRAGGLSYEQYF. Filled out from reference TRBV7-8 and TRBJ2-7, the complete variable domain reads GAGVSQSPRYKVAKRGQDVALRCDPISGHVSLFWYQQALGQGPEFLTYFQNEAQLDKSGLPSDRFFAERPEGSVSTLKIQRTQQEDSAVYLCASSPSRAGGLSYEQYFGPGTRLTVT.

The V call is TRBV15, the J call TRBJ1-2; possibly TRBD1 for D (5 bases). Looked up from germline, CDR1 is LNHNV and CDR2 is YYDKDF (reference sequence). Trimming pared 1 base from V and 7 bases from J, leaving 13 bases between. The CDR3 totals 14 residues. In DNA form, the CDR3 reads TGTGCCACCAGCAGAGCGGGGGGTGTCTTTGGCTACACCTTC. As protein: CATSRAGGVFGYTF.

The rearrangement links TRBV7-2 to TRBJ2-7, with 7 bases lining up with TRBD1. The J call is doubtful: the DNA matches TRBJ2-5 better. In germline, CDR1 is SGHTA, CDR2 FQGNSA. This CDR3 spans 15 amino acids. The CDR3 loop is CASSLDRGIGKTQYF. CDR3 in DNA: TGTGCCAGCAGCTTAGACAGGGGAATCGGGAAGACCCAGTACTTC.

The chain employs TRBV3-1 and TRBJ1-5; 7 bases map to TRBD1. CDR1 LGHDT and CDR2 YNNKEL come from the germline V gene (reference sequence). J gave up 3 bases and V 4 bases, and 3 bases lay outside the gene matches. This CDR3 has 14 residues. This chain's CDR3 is CASSPDRVNQPQHF. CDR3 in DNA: TGTGCCAGCAGCCCTGACAGGGTCAATCAGCCCCAGCATTTT.

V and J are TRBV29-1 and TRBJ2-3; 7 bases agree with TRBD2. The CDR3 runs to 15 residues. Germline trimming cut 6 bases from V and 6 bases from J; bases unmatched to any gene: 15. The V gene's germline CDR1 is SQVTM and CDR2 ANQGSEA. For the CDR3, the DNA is TGCAGCGTAATTGGGGTAGCGGGTACTCTGGATACGCAGTATTTT. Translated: CSVIGVAGTLDTQYF.

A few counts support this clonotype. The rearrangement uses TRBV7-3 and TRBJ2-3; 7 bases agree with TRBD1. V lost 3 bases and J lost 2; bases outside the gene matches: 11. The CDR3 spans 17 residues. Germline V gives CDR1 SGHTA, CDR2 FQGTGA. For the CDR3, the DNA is TGTGCCAGCAGCTTGAAACTCCCGGGACAGATCACAGATACGCAGTATTTT. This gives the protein CASSLKLPGQITDTQYF.

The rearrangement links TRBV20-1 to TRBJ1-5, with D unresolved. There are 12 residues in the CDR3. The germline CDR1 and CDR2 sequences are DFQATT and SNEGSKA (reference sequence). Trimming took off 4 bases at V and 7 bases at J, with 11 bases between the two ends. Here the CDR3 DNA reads TGCAGTGCTACTCGCTCGGGGCAGCCCCAGCATTTT. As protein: CSATRSGQPQHF.

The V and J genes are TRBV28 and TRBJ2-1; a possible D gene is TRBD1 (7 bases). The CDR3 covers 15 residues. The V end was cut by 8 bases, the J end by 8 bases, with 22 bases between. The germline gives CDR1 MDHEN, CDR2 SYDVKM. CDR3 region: CASFGRDSGLDEQFF. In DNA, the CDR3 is TGTGCCAGCTTTGGACGGGACAGCGGGTTGGATGAGCAGTTCTTC.

CDR3: CASSLNSLLNEQFF. DNA of the CDR3: TGCGCCAGCAGCTTGAACTCCCTGCTCAATGAGCAGTTCTTC. The chain carries TRBV5-1 and TRBJ2-1; unclear D gene. The germline V gene encodes CDR1 SGHRS and CDR2 YFSETQ. Trimming left V 1 base short and J 6 bases short, with 11 bases between. The CDR3 sequence is 14 residues long. Using reference TRBV5-1 and TRBJ2-1 for the parts outside the CDR3, the full variable domain is KAGVTQTPRYLIKTRGQQVTLSCSPISGHRSVSWYQQTPGQGLQFLFEYFSETQRNKGNFPGRFSGRQFSNSRSEMNVSTLELGDSALYLCASSLNSLLNEQFFGPGTRLTVL.

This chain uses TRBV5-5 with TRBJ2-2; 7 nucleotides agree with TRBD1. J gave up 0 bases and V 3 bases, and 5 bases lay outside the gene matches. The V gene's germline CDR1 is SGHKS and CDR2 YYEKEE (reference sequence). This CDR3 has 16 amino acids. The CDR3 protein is CASSSAGTANTGELFF. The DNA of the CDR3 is TGTGCCAGCAGCTCCGCCGGGACAGCGAACACCGGGGAGCTGTTTTTT.

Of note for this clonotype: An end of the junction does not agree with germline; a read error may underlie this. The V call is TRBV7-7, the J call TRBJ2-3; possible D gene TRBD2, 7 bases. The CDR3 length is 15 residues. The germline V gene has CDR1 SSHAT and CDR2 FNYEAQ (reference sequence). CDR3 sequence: CASSPSRGGGNTQYF. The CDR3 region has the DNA TGTGCTAGCAGCCCATCCCGCGGGGGCGGTAATACGCAGTATTTT. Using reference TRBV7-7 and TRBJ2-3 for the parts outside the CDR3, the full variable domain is GAGVSQSPRYKVTKRGQDVTLRCDPISSHATLYWYQQALGQGPEFLTYFNYEAQPDKSGLPSDRFSAERPEGSISTLTIQRTEQRDSAMYRCASSPSRGGGNTQYFGPGTRLTVL.

The CDR3 reads CASSHADRVNTEAFF. The CDR3 region has the DNA TGCGCCAGCAGCCACGCAGACAGGGTGAACACTGAAGCTTTCTTT. The gene calls are TRBV4-3 and TRBJ1-1; 7 bases match TRBD1. Germline V gives CDR1 LGHNA, CDR2 YSLEER. This CDR3 has 15 amino acids. J lost 0 bases, V lost 3 bases, and 4 bases had no gene match.

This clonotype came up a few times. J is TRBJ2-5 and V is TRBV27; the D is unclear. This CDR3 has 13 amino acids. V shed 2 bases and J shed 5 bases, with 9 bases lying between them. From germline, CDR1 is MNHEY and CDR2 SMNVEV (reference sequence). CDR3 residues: CASSLMVGETQYF. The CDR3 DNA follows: TGTGCCAGCAGTTTAATGGTGGGGGAGACCCAGTACTTC.

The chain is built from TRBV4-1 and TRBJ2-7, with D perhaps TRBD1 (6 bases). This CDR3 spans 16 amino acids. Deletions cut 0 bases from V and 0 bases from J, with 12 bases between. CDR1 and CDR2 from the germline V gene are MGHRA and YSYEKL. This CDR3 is CASSQDRTDRSYEQYF. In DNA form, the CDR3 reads TGCGCCAGCAGCCAAGATCGGACAGACCGCTCCTACGAGCAGTACTTC.

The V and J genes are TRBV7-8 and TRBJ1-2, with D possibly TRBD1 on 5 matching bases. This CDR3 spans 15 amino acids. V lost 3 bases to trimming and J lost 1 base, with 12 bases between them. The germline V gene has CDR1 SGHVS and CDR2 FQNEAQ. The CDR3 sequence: CASSFTSGVNYGYTF. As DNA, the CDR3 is TGTGCCAGCAGCTTTACGTCGGGGGTTAACTATGGCTACACCTTC.

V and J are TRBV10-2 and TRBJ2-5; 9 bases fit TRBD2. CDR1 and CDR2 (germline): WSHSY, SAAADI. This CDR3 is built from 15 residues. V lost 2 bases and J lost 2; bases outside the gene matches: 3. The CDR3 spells CASSEPGLAQETQYF. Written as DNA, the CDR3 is TGCGCCAGCAGTGAGCCCGGACTAGCGCAAGAGACCCAGTACTTC.

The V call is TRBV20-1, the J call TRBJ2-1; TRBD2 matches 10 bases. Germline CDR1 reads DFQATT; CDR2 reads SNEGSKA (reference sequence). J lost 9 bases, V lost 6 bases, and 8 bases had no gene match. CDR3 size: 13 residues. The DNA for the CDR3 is TGCAGTGCCGGAGCGGGGGGGCCCGGTGAGCAGTTCTTC. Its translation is CSAGAGGPGEQFF.

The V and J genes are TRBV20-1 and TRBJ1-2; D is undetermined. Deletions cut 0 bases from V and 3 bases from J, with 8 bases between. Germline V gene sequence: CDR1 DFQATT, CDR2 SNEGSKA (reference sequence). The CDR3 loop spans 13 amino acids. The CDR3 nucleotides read TGCAGTGCTAGAGATTGGCAGTACTATGGCTACACCTTC. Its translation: CSARDWQYYGYTF.

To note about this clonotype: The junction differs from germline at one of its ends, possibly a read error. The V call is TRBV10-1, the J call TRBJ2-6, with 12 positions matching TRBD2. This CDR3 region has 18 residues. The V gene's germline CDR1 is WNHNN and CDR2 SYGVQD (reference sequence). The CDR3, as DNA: TGTGCCAGCAGCCCGGGACTAGCGGGTGTCTCTGGGGCCAACGTCCTGACTTTC. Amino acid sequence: CASSPGLAGVSGANVLTF.

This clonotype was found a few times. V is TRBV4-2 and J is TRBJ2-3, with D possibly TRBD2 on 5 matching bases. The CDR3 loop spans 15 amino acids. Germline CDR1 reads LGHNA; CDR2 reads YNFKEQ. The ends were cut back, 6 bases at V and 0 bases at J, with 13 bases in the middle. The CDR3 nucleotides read TGTGCCAGCAGACGGTCGGGGTCTAGCACAGATACGCAGTATTTT. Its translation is CASRRSGSSTDTQYF.